A single sample gave rise to the 17 T cell receptor beta chains below, sequenced in a study of cytomegalovirus exposure and HLA in healthy donors. Researchers ran the PCR with 60 Vbeta and 13 Jbeta primers. Repertoires were generated with immunoSEQ multiplex PCR, while TCRdb's copy carries only in-frame clones and drops some. The sample consists of approximately 200,000 clones, less than 85% of them appearing once. Source material: PBMCs. The receptor set was obtained from a girl aged 5 to 17 in good health and CMV-seropositive.

The chain couples TRBV14 to TRBJ2-5; the match to TRBD1 covers 8 bases. Germline-derived CDR1 and CDR2 are SGHDN and FVKESK. V lost 4 bases to trimming and J lost 6 bases; unmatched junction nucleotides: 7. CDR3 length equals 14 residues. The chain's CDR3 is CASSPAGQGKTQYF. For the CDR3, the DNA is TGTGCCAGCAGCCCCGCCGGACAGGGAAAGACCCAGTACTTC.

V usage is TRBV4-1 and J usage is TRBJ2-7; a weak D match, TRBD2 (6 bases). Trimming took 8 bases from V and 0 from J, leaving 17 bases between them. In germline, CDR1 is MGHRA, CDR2 YSYEKL. The CDR3 has 15 amino acids. The CDR3 here is CASSTTRDSSYEQYF. The CDR3 nucleotides read TGCGCCAGCTCAACAACCCGGGACTCCTCCTACGAGCAGTACTTC.

The genes are TRBV9 and TRBJ1-1; no firm D call. CDR3 length: 14 amino acids. CDR1 is SGDLS, CDR2 YYNGEE, per germline. The germline V and J ends were trimmed by 4 bases and 1 base, with 11 bases remaining between them. The chain's CDR3 is CASSPAGGNTEAFF. CDR3 bases: TGTGCCAGCAGCCCCGCAGGTGGGAACACTGAAGCTTTCTTT.

The chain has TRBV6-5 and TRBJ2-1, with 8 bases fitting TRBD2. The CDR3 totals 12 residues. Germline V CDR1 and CDR2: MNHEY, SVGAGI. After removal of 7 bases from V and 9 bases from J, the junction contained 5 bases not matched to a gene. This chain's CDR3 is CASTRTSGEQFF. DNA for the CDR3: TGTGCCAGCACCCGCACTAGCGGTGAGCAGTTCTTC.

The chain carries TRBV11-3 and TRBJ2-5, with 13 bases matching TRBD2. V dropped 5 bases and J dropped 2; count of bases not matched to a gene: 5. The V gene's germline CDR1 is SGHNT and CDR2 YENEEA. The CDR3 is 16 residues long. This chain's CDR3 is CASSVGGLAGQETQYF. The DNA for the CDR3 is TGTGCCAGCAGCGTAGGGGGACTAGCGGGACAAGAGACCCAGTACTTC.

The chain carries TRBV6-4 and TRBJ2-2; 7 positions match TRBD2. The V gene's germline CDR1 is MRHNA and CDR2 SNTAGT. CDR3 length equals 15 residues. V shed 3 bases, J shed 3 bases, and the junction held 4 bases outside the gene matches. Here the CDR3 reads CASSEGGGHTGELFF. The CDR3 nucleotides read TGTGCCAGCAGTGAGGGCGGGGGTCACACCGGGGAGCTGTTTTTT.

This chain joins TRBV2 and TRBJ2-7; TRBD2 aligns across 9 bases. CDR1 and CDR2 from the germline V gene are SNHLY and FYNNEI. The ends lost 7 bases at V and 2 bases at J; junction bases unmatched: 9. The CDR3 spans 15 residues. Written as DNA, the CDR3 is TGTGCCAGCATAAAGGAGGCGGGGGGGGCCTACGAGCAGTACTTC. Protein sequence: CASIKEAGGAYEQYF.

The chain links TRBV28 to TRBJ2-3; 9 positions match TRBD2. The CDR3 has 18 residues. Trimming cost V 4 bases and J 4 bases; bases outside gene matches: 15. Germline-derived CDR1 and CDR2 are MDHEN and SYDVKM. The CDR3 coding sequence is TGTGCCAGCAGTTCTCCTCGGGCGCTAGCGGGGTATGCAGATACGCAGTATTTT. Translated: CASSSPRALAGYADTQYF.

This rearrangement joins TRBV4-3 to TRBJ2-3, with D possibly being TRBD2 (7 bases). The CDR3 runs 14 residues. Germline CDR1 LGHNA, CDR2 YSLEER. V shed 6 bases and J shed 0 bases, with 10 bases lying between them. The CDR3 DNA reads TGCGCCAGCAGTCGGGGGGCAAGCACAGATACGCAGTATTTT. Its protein is CASSRGASTDTQYF.

This rearrangement joins TRBV6-5 to TRBJ1-2; D may be TRBD1 (6 bases). The CDR3 length is 14 residues. V dropped 2 bases and J dropped 2 bases, with 9 bases sitting between them. The germline V gene encodes CDR1 MNHEY and CDR2 SVGAGI. The CDR3 coding sequence is TGTGCCAGCAGTTACCTGGACAGAAACTATGGCTACACCTTC. This sequence encodes CASSYLDRNYGYTF.

This clone turned up a few times. The genes are TRBV21-1 and TRBJ1-1. TRBV21-1 is tagged as a pseudogene. There are 15 residues in the CDR3. In DNA, the CDR3 is TGTGCCAGCAGCAATCCTCGGGGATTCTGCACTGAAGCTTTCTTT. It is translated as CASSNPRGFCTEAFF.

The rearrangement uses TRBV5-4 and TRBJ1-2; TRBD1 matches 7 bases. Germline V gives CDR1 SGHNT, CDR2 YYREEE (reference sequence). The CDR3 consists of 13 residues. J was trimmed by 2 bases and V by 4 bases; bases with no gene match: 2. CDR3 nucleotide sequence: TGTGCCAGCAGCCGGGACAGCAACTATGGCTACACCTTC. Amino acids: CASSRDSNYGYTF. Using reference TRBV5-4 and TRBJ1-2 for the parts outside the CDR3, the full variable domain is ETGVTQSPTHLIKTRGQQVTLRCSSQSGHNTVSWYQQALGQGPQFIFQYYREEENGRGNFPPRFSGLQFPNYSSELNVNALELDDSALYLCASSRDSNYGYTFGSGTRLTVV.

The chain carries TRBV30 and TRBJ1-3; no reliable D call. V gave up 0 bases and J gave up 10 bases, with 10 bases separating them. CDR1 is GTSNPN, CDR2 SVGIG, per germline (reference sequence). There are 12 residues in the CDR3. The CDR3 spells CAWSVLGGTIYF. CDR3 bases: TGTGCCTGGAGTGTACTGGGAGGGACCATATATTTT. The complete variable domain, with remaining parts taken from reference TRBV30 and TRBJ1-3, reads SQTIHQWPATLVQPVGSPLSLECTVEGTSNPNLYWYRQAAGRGLQLLFYSVGIGQISSEVPQNLSASRPQDRQFILSSKKLLLSDSGFYLCAWSVLGGTIYFGEGSWLTVV.

V and J are TRBV9 and TRBJ2-5; D may be TRBD2 (6 bases). Trimming shortened V by 9 bases and J by 5 bases, and 17 bases separated the two germline ends. The CDR3 runs 13 residues. In germline, CDR1 is SGDLS, CDR2 YYNGEE. The DNA of the CDR3 is TGTGCCAAGGGTAGGGAGCTAGCGGAGACCCAGTACTTC. This codes for CAKGRELAETQYF.

The genes are TRBV29-1 and TRBJ2-5; 9 nucleotides line up with TRBD2. V was pared by 3 bases and J by 2 bases, with 4 bases of the junction left unmatched. Germline V lookup: CDR1 SQVTM, CDR2 ANQGSEA. This CDR3 comprises 14 residues. The CDR3 loop is CSVELAGGQETQYF. The CDR3 nucleotides are TGCAGCGTTGAGCTGGCGGGGGGGCAAGAGACCCAGTACTTC.

The rearrangement uses TRBV7-9 and TRBJ2-7, with D perhaps matching TRBD1 (6 bases). The CDR3 spans 14 residues. Germline CDR1 and CDR2: SEHNR and FQNEAQ (reference sequence). Trimming shortened V by 4 bases and J by 5 bases, and 15 bases separated the two germline ends. DNA of the CDR3: TGTGCCAGCAGCTCCACAGGGTTAGAGGACGAGCAGTACTTC. It codes for CASSSTGLEDEQYF.

The genes are TRBV2 and TRBJ1-1; weak D call: TRBD1 (5 bases). Germline assignment: CDR1 SNHLY and CDR2 FYNNEI. CDR3 length: 13 amino acids. Between the trimmed V and J ends, which lost 5 bases and 0 bases, there was a span of 7 bases. CDR3 sequence (DNA): TGTGCCAGCAGTCAGGGAATGAACACTGAAGCTTTCTTT. Protein: CASSQGMNTEAFF.